A selection of T cell receptor beta chains follows, all from one sample in a study of CD8+CD57+ T cells in acquired aplastic anemia. TCRdb fed the reads into MiXCR, producing one record per CDR3 protein. This table holds 200,000 to 250,000 distinct CDR3 sequences, around 60% found once. The specimen was sorted CD4+, CD8+, or CD8+CD57+ T cells (not recorded which) from PBMCs. The receptors originated from a human donor in good health. The CDR3 runs from the conserved cysteine through the conserved F or W. A D gene is named only where the DNA matches it firmly. The listing skips clone size in some rows; elsewhere it reads once, few, many or a size class.

cdr3_aa,cdr3_nt,v_call,d_call,clone_size,j_call
CAISWDRVEQFF,TGTGCCATCAGCTGGGACAGGGTTGAGCAGTTCTTC,TRBV10-3,TRBD1,NA,TRBJ2-1
CASSTRTPIYGYTF,TGTGCCAGCAGCACCAGGACACCGATCTATGGCTACACCTTC,TRBV7-2,NA,NA,TRBJ1-2
CASRPAGSLEAFF,TGTGCCAGCAGACCGGCTGGCTCCCTTGAAGCTTTCTTT,TRBV7-2,NA,NA,TRBJ1-1
CASCRGTSNQPQHF,TGTGCCAGTTGCAGGGGGACTAGCAATCAGCCCCAGCATTTT,TRBV19,TRBD1,many,TRBJ1-5
CASSPDYQETQYF,TGTGCCAGCAGCCCGGATTACCAAGAGACCCAGTACTTC,TRBV12-3/TRBV12-4,NA,NA,TRBJ2-5
CASSQTPRGELFF,TGTGCCAGCAGCCAGACCCCCCGCGGGGAGCTGTTTTTT,TRBV3-1,NA,NA,TRBJ2-2
CASSLAGNGYTF,TGTGCCAGCAGCTTAGCAGGGAATGGCTACACCTTC,TRBV7-9,NA,NA,TRBJ1-2
CSATSGGARETQYF,TGCAGTGCTACTAGCGGGGGGGCCCGTGAGACCCAGTACTTC,TRBV20-1,TRBD2,NA,TRBJ2-5
CASLTSERGLYNEQFF,TGTGCCAGCTTAACGTCGGAGCGGGGGCTATACAATGAGCAGTTCTTC,TRBV11-2,TRBD2,many,TRBJ2-1
CSVELHPPGRGYEQYF,TGCAGCGTTGAATTACACCCCCCGGGCCGGGGCTACGAGCAGTACTTC,TRBV29-1,NA,many,TRBJ2-7
CASSEPRDRLSYEQYF,TGTGCCAGCAGTGAGCCGCGGGACAGGCTCTCCTACGAGCAGTACTTC,TRBV2,TRBD1,NA,TRBJ2-7
CASSWEEEVSYEQYF,TGTGCCAGCAGCTGGGAAGAAGAGGTCTCCTACGAGCAGTACTTC,TRBV7-9,NA,many,TRBJ2-7
CSASSGRFDEQYF,TGCAGTGCTAGTAGCGGGAGGTTCGACGAGCAGTACTTC,TRBV20-1,TRBD2,NA,TRBJ2-7
CASSFRSSYNSPLHF,TGTGCCAGCAGCTTTCGAAGCTCCTATAATTCACCCCTCCACTTT,TRBV7-2,NA,NA,TRBJ1-6
CATQRGRGETQYF,TGTGCCACCCAGCGGGGCCGTGGAGAGACCCAGTACTTC,TRBV10-3,TRBD2,NA,TRBJ2-5
CASSSLRQTAPSF,TGTGCCAGCAGCTCCCTTCGACAAACCGCCCCAAGCTTC,TRBV7-3,NA,NA,TRBJ2-5
CASSRTWDKETQYF,TGTGCCAGCAGCCGAACTTGGGACAAAGAGACCCAGTACTTC,TRBV6-5,NA,many,TRBJ2-5
CSASGGGLPPYEQYF,TGCAGTGCTAGTGGCGGAGGACTACCCCCCTACGAGCAGTACTTC,TRBV20-1,NA,NA,TRBJ2-7
CASSLSGDYSTDTQYF,TGTGCCAGCAGCCTTTCCGGGGACTACAGCACAGATACGCAGTATTTT,TRBV5-4,TRBD2,NA,TRBJ2-3
CASSSYRADTQYF,TGTGCCAGCAGCTCATACAGGGCAGATACGCAGTATTTT,TRBV11-1,NA,few,TRBJ2-3
CASSSRQGLSHFSGNTIYF,TGTGCCAGCAGCTCCCGACAGGGCCTTAGCCATTTCTCTGGAAACACCATATATTTT,TRBV13,TRBD1,NA,TRBJ1-3
CASTSGLSYEQYF,TGCGCCAGCACTAGCGGGCTCTCCTACGAGCAGTACTTC,TRBV5-1,TRBD2,NA,TRBJ2-7
CASSINGRSQFF,TGTGCCAGCAGTATCAACGGTCGATCCCAGTTCTTC,TRBV7-3,NA,NA,TRBJ2-1
CASSPWTDTQYF,TGTGCCAGCAGCCCTTGGACAGATACGCAGTATTTT,TRBV14,NA,many,TRBJ2-3
CASSEWAGGRYGYTF,TGTGCCAGCAGTGAATGGGCAGGGGGTCGCTATGGCTACACCTTC,TRBV6-1,TRBD1,once,TRBJ1-2
CSGTGVSPDTQYF,TGCAGCGGGACAGGGGTTTCCCCAGATACGCAGTATTTT,TRBV29-1,TRBD1,NA,TRBJ2-3
CASSESRALNQPQHF,TGTGCCAGCAGTGAAAGCAGGGCCCTCAATCAGCCCCAGCATTTT,TRBV2,NA,NA,TRBJ1-5
CASILAGASTDTQYF,TGCGCCAGCATCCTAGCGGGAGCTAGCACAGATACGCAGTATTTT,TRBV10-2,TRBD2,once,TRBJ2-3
CSARGGYGYTF,TGCAGTGCTAGGGGGGGGTATGGCTACACCTTC,TRBV20-1,NA,NA,TRBJ1-2
CSARTGDSYEQYF,TGCAGTGCCAGGACAGGGGATTCCTACGAGCAGTACTTC,TRBV20-1,TRBD1,NA,TRBJ2-7
CSAREIGPGNYGYTF,TGCAGTGCTAGAGAAATTGGTCCCGGGAACTATGGCTACACCTTC,TRBV20-1,NA,many,TRBJ1-2
CASSEDRVVEQYF,TGTGCCAGCAGTGAGGACAGGGTTGTCGAGCAGTACTTC,TRBV2,TRBD1,NA,TRBJ2-7
CASSYFAFQREVVHEQFF,TGTGCCAGCAGCTATTTTGCCTTCCAGCGGGAGGTTGTTCATGAGCAGTTCTTC,TRBV7-9,TRBD2,NA,TRBJ2-1
CASSPGDRGGSGANVLTF,TGTGCCAGCAGTCCAGGAGACAGGGGTGGCTCTGGGGCCAACGTCCTGACTTTC,TRBV12-3/TRBV12-4,TRBD1,once,TRBJ2-6
CASSLDGDSGNTIYF,TGTGCCAGCAGCTTAGACGGGGACTCTGGAAACACCATATATTTT,TRBV7-9,NA,many,TRBJ1-3
CASSWSTRGATNEKLFF,TGTGCCAGTAGCTGGTCCACCAGGGGAGCAACTAATGAAAAACTGTTTTTT,TRBV19,NA,NA,TRBJ1-4
CASSPLGGQAYGYTF,TGTGCCAGCTCACCACTAGGGGGCCAAGCTTATGGCTACACCTTC,TRBV18,TRBD1,few,TRBJ1-2
CASSPSTSNEQFF,TGTGCCAGCAGCCCTTCCACAAGCAATGAGCAGTTCTTC,TRBV9,NA,many,TRBJ2-1
CATSRDSRIQEAQYF,TGTGCCACCAGCAGAGATTCACGGATCCAAGAGGCCCAGTACTTC,TRBV15,NA,NA,TRBJ2-5
CASSPPGWEKETQYF,TGTGCCAGCAGCCCCCCTGGGTGGGAGAAGGAGACCCAGTACTTC,TRBV7-8,NA,few,TRBJ2-5
CNVSPGVEQYF,TGCAATGTATCGCCAGGGGTCGAGCAGTACTTC,TRBV20-1,NA,NA,TRBJ2-7
CAISESGQGRAGYTF,TGTGCCATCAGTGAGTCGGGACAGGGGAGGGCTGGCTACACCTTC,TRBV10-3,TRBD1,few,TRBJ1-2
CASSYSPSGRGDEQFF,TGTGCCAGCAGTTACTCTCCTAGCGGGAGGGGGGATGAGCAGTTCTTC,TRBV6-5,TRBD2,many,TRBJ2-1
CASSPRAGGFPYEQYF,TGTGCCAGCAGTCCCCGGGCAGGGGGGTTTCCCTACGAGCAGTACTTC,TRBV6-5,NA,many,TRBJ2-7
CASSPGEGNTGELFF,TGTGCCAGCAGTCCCGGAGAAGGGAACACCGGGGAGCTGTTTTTT,TRBV12-3/TRBV12-4,NA,few,TRBJ2-2
CATSDGAYNEQFF,TGTGCCACCAGTGACGGGGCCTACAATGAGCAGTTCTTC,TRBV24-1,NA,many,TRBJ2-1